The 7 T cell receptor beta chains in this list originate from one sample, sequenced in a study of blood T cell repertoires in COVID-19. The table came from immunoSEQ multiplex PCR; TCRdb's copy has only in-frame clones and leaves some out. This table holds approximately 290,000 clones, nearly 90% found once. The sequenced material came from peripheral blood. These receptors all come from a woman aged 25 to 39 with COVID-19, enrolled during active disease.

In this sample, this clone turned up once. The chain recombines TRBV15 with TRBJ2-7; D unclear. V lost 0 bases, J lost 3 bases, and 9 bases lay in between. There are 14 residues in the CDR3. Germline CDR1 and CDR2: LNHNV and YYDKDF (reference sequence). In nucleotides, the CDR3 is TGTGCCACCAGCAGAGATCACGGTTTCTACGAGCAGTACTTC. This sequence encodes CATSRDHGFYEQYF.

The chain links TRBV9 to TRBJ1-1, with D possibly matching TRBD1 (6 bases). This CDR3 contains 13 residues. Trimming left V 4 bases short and J 7 bases short, with 14 bases between. Looked up from germline, CDR1 is SGDLS and CDR2 is YYNGEE. The chain's CDR3 is CASSSHGQFEAFF. The CDR3 nucleotides are TGTGCCAGCAGCTCACACGGACAGTTTGAAGCTTTCTTT.

The chain joins TRBV4-1 to TRBJ2-5; TRBD2 agrees at 9 bases. The CDR3 loop spans 16 amino acids. Germline V gene lookup returns CDR1 MGHRA and CDR2 YSYEKL. Trimming took 3 bases from V and 5 from J; bases not matched to a gene: 10. The DNA of the CDR3 is TGCGCCAGCAGCCAGGTCGCCAGCGGGGGGTGGGAGACCCAGTACTTC. It is translated as CASSQVASGGWETQYF.

The rearrangement joins TRBV3-1 (or the pseudogene TRBV3-2) to TRBJ2-3; 9 bases are shared with TRBD1. CDR1 and CDR2 (germline): LGHDT, YNNKEL (reference sequence). With 5 bases clipped from V and 5 bases from J, the junction kept 8 bases outside the gene matches. The CDR3 spans 15 residues. CDR3 region: CASSSWDRARDTQYF. The CDR3 DNA reads as TGTGCCAGCAGCTCCTGGGACAGGGCGCGAGATACGCAGTATTTT.

V is TRBV3-1 (or the pseudogene TRBV3-2) and J is TRBJ2-1; 9 bases are a match to TRBD1. Germline CDR1 is LGHDT and CDR2 is YNNKEL (reference sequence). J gave up 7 bases and V 2 bases, and 15 bases lay outside the gene matches. The CDR3 runs 18 residues. CDR3 protein: CASSQPRKRTGVGNEQFF. The CDR3 nucleotides are TGTGCCAGCAGCCAACCACGAAAGAGGACAGGGGTAGGAAATGAGCAGTTCTTC.

This chain uses TRBV18 with TRBJ1-5, with a possible D match to TRBD1 (6 bases). V lost 2 bases and J 5 bases, leaving 13 bases between the germline ends. From germline, CDR1 is KGHSH and CDR2 LQKENI. This CDR3 contains 15 residues. The CDR3 reads CASSPSRGGHQPQHF. DNA for the CDR3: TGTGCCAGCTCACCAAGTCGGGGGGGGCATCAGCCCCAGCATTTT.

This sequence joins TRBV10-3 and TRBJ2-7, with TRBD1 matching over 7 bases. Per germline, CDR1 ENHRY and CDR2 SYGVKD. The CDR3 has 13 residues. The ends lost 7 bases at V and 0 bases at J; junction bases unmatched: 3. In nucleotides, the CDR3 is TGTGCCATCACCCGGGACAGCTCCTACGAGCAGTACTTC. Protein: CAITRDSSYEQYF.